This record looks at one T cell receptor (beta chain) sequence and its context. Its antigen is still unknown. The sample holds no much larger clone one base away, and base qualities are not on file. This record belongs to a study of Ad26.COV2.S vaccination and SARS-CoV-2 variants (dated by TCRdb to about 2021). Looking at the study overall: Donors in the vaccine arm were drawn from COV1001, a multicentre, randomized, double-blind, placebo-controlled phase I-IIa trial testing Ad26.COV2.S in healthy adults. Trial participants were randomized into five groups of five: low-dose or high-dose Ad26.COV2.S given once or twice, or placebo on both occasions. Sequencing of the TCRbeta repertoire served to evaluate the specificity and breadth of SARS-CoV-2-reactive T cell receptors following Ad26.COV2.S vaccination. Investigators did not know the trial group allocation while performing experiments and assessing outcomes. A total of 32 samples were included in the TCR-sequenced set, comprising around 19 Ad26.COV2.S vaccine recipients, 5 placebo recipients and 8 SARS-CoV-2 convalescent individuals. Ad26.COV2.S was administered intramuscularly at 5 x 10^10 or 1 x 10^11 viral particles, either as a single shot or as two shots given 56 days apart. Beyond this particular receptor, the publication reports: The study was not powered for comparison of responses between vaccine doses or regimens. According to the authors, total T cell responses may have been underestimated by the TCR breadth and depth analyses. Vaccine and placebo recipients had comparable non-spike TCR breadth, which fits with the vaccine containing only spike. Compared with placebo recipients, Ad26.COV2.S recipients showed higher spike-specific TCR breadth (P = 0.0014). After vaccination, substantial breadth of spike-specific CD8+ and CD4+ T cell responses was reported.

The immunoSEQ Assay was used to sequence TCRbeta CDR3 regions. After extraction, genomic DNA underwent amplification by bias-controlled multiplex PCR, followed by high-throughput sequencing. Turning to the authors' computational methods: To quantify the absolute abundance of every unique TCRbeta CDR3 region, sequences were collapsed and filtered. T cell fraction was estimated by normalization of TCRbeta template counts to usable DNA, with usable DNA being measured through amplification of reference genes present in all nucleated cells. Repertoire TCRs were annotated as SARS-CoV-2-specific by exact matching of V gene, CDR3 amino acid sequence and J gene to a known reactive TCR set. The reference SARS-CoV-2 TCR set came from MIRA and was filtered for enrichment in COVID-19-positive ImmuneCODE repertoires, removing public or cross-reactive TCRs. Using the MIRA antigens, annotated TCRs were further analysed by specific ORF or by position within an ORF. Breadth was defined as the number of annotated unique rearrangements divided by the total number of unique productive rearrangements, and depth was defined as the summed frequency of the annotated unique rearrangements. Two-sided Wilcoxon rank-sum tests were used to compare TCR breadth between groups. TCRdb retrieved this table from immuneACCESS and kept in-frame rearrangements only. Not all clones are present; in checked studies, unresolved V genes account for under half, and no reason is known for the remainder. V and J calls and clone size are as listed in that table; D and trimming were resolved from the DNA. Within this sample are about 350,000 clones, with roughly 89% of them counted one time only. Approximately 4.5% of the sample rests with the top ten.

The treatment or condition label for this specimen denotes: some 20 received Ad26.COV2.S at low or high dose, single or two shots; several received placebo; per-sample allocation not given. Repertoires of vaccine and placebo recipients were sequenced from samples taken on day 63 after the first injection. Between 29 July and 7 August 2020, Cohort 1b enrolled approximately 26 adults aged 18-55 years at one site in Boston, USA. As a vaccine, Ad26.COV2.S was a replication-incompetent adenovirus type 26 vector that expressed a prefusion-stabilized SARS-CoV-2 spike protein derived from the original Wuhan strain. Based on the germline V gene, the CDR1 and CDR2 sequences are SGHDN and FVKESK. The CDR3 numbers 14 residues from cysteine through phenylalanine. Of all the DNA, just the CDR3 is kept, 42 bases in frame from base 1. V is shortened by 0 bases, J by 7 bases, and the region joining them spans 12 bases.

This TCR was sampled from a person between 18 and 65 years old who received the Ad26.COV2.S COVID-19 vaccine or a placebo. The chain is made from TRBV14 and TRBJ1-1; the D gene remains uncertain. Sequences were derived from peripheral blood, sampled in a trial of Ad26.COV2.S vaccine versus placebo. The DNA sequence is as follows: TGTGCCAGCAGCCAAGATCCGTACTTCTTTGAAGCTTTCTTT. This sequence encodes CASSQDPYFFEAFF.